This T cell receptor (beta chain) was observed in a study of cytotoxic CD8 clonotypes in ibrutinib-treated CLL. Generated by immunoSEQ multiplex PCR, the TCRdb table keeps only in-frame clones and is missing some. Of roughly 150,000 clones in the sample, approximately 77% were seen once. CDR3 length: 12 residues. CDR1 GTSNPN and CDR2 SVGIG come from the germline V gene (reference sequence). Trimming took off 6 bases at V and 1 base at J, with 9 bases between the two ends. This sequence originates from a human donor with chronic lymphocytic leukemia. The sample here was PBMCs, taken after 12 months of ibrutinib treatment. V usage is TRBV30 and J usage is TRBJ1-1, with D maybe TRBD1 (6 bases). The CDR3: CACGTPNTEAFF. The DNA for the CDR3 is TGTGCCTGTGGGACACCGAACACTGAAGCTTTCTTT.